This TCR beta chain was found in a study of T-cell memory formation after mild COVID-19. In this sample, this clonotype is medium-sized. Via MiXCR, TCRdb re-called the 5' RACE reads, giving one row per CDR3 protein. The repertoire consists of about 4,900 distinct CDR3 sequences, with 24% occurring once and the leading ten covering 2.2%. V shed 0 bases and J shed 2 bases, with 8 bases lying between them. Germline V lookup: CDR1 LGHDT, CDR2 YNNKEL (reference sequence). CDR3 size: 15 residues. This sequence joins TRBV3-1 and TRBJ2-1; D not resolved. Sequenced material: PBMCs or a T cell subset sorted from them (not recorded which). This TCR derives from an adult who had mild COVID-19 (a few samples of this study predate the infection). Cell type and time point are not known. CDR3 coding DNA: TGTGCCAGCAGCCAAGATAGTAGCCCCTACAATGAGCAGTTCTTC. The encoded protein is CASSQDSSPYNEQFF.